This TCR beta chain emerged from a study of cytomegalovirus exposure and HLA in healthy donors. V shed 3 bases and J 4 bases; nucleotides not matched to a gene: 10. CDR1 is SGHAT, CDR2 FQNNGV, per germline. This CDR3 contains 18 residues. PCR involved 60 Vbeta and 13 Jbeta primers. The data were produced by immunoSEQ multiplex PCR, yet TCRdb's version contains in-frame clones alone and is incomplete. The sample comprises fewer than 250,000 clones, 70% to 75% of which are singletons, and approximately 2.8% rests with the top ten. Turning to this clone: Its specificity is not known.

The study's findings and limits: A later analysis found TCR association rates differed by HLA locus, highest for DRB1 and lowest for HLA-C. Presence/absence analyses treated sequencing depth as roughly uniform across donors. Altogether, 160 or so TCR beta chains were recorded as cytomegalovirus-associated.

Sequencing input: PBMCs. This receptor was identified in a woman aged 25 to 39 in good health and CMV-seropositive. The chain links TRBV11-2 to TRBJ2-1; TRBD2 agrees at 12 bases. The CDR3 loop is CASSFGPSGRAGYNEQFF. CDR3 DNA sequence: TGTGCCAGCAGCTTTGGACCTAGCGGGAGGGCGGGGTACAATGAGCAGTTCTTC.